These 21 T cell receptor beta chains were all obtained from the same sample, sequenced in a study of T cells after yellow fever vaccination. TCRdb reprocessed the 5' RACE reads with MiXCR, giving one entry per CDR3 protein. Here the sample spans hundreds of thousands of distinct CDR3 sequences, 10% to 15% being singletons. Sequencing was performed on PBMCs, taken on the day of the yellow fever booster vaccination. The receptors derive from a man aged 30 to 45 who received the YFV17D yellow fever vaccine.

This clonotype turned up a few times. V usage is TRBV20-1 and J usage is TRBJ2-1, with 9 bases that match TRBD2. Germline V gene lookup returns CDR1 DFQATT and CDR2 SNEGSKA (reference sequence). The CDR3 consists of 15 residues. Unmatched junction bases numbered 6, after V lost 2 bases and J lost 4 bases. CDR3 bases: TGCAGTGCTAGACCCGGACTAGCGCATTACAATGAGCAGTTCTTC. Amino acid sequence: CSARPGLAHYNEQFF.

In this sample, this clonotype turned up a few times. V and J are TRBV5-1 and TRBJ2-6; D gene ambiguous. The V end was cut by 3 bases, the J end by 0 bases, with 7 bases between. The CDR3 has 15 amino acids. CDR1 and CDR2 (germline): SGHRS, YFSETQ. CDR3 residues: CASSSSLSGANVLTF. The DNA of the CDR3 is TGCGCCAGCAGCTCCAGCCTCTCTGGGGCCAACGTCCTGACTTTC.

This clonotype was found many times. V gene TRBV19 combines with J gene TRBJ1-6; D is perhaps TRBD1 (6 bases). The germline V and J ends were trimmed by 6 bases and 13 bases, with 16 bases remaining between them. Germline values: CDR1 LNHDA, CDR2 SQIVND (reference sequence). This CDR3 spans 13 amino acids. CDR3 bases: TGTGCCAGTAGAACCGGGACAAAAGCCCCCCTCCACTTT. Translating it yields CASRTGTKAPLHF. The variable domain in full, with the rest retrieved from reference TRBV19 and TRBJ1-6, is DGGITQSPKYLFRKEGQNVTLSCEQNLNHDAMYWYRQDPGQGLRLIYYSQIVNDFQKGDIAEGYSVSREKKESFPLTVTSAQKNPTAFYLCASRTGTKAPLHFGNGTRLTVT.

The V call is TRBV6-5, the J call TRBJ2-1; D is undetermined. The CDR3 is 17 amino acids. The V and J ends lost 1 base and 1 base respectively, with 14 bases between them. Per the germline V gene, CDR1 is MNHEY and CDR2 is SVGAGI. In nucleotides, the CDR3 is TGTGCCAGCAGTTACTTTAGGAGAGGTGAATCCTACAATGAGCAGTTCTTC. Its translation is CASSYFRRGESYNEQFF.

This clonotype was seen a few times. The V gene is TRBV5-1, the J gene TRBJ2-7; D gene uncertain. CDR1 and CDR2 from the germline V gene are SGHRS and YFSETQ. Trimming shortened V by 0 bases and J by 5 bases, and 12 bases separated the two germline ends. CDR3 length: 14 residues. The CDR3 loop reads CASSLVRSRDEQYF. The CDR3 DNA sequence: TGCGCCAGCAGCTTGGTCCGGAGTCGGGACGAGCAGTACTTC.

The V and J genes are TRBV6-5 and TRBJ2-1, with 13 bases identical to TRBD2. Per germline, CDR1 MNHEY and CDR2 SVGAGI. Germline trimming cut 2 bases from V and 4 bases from J; bases unmatched to any gene: 5. There are 17 residues in the CDR3. The CDR3 sequence: CASSYGEGLAGYNEQFF. For the CDR3, the DNA is TGTGCCAGCAGTTACGGCGAGGGACTAGCGGGATACAATGAGCAGTTCTTC.

This clonotype was seen more than once but under ten times. The chain recombines TRBV4-3 with TRBJ2-1; D remains unclear. Germline V CDR1 and CDR2: LGHNA, YSLEER. V shed 1 base and J shed 0 bases, with 13 bases lying between them. The CDR3 is 17 amino acids. CDR3 DNA sequence: TGCGCCAGCAGCCAAGGCCCCACAGAAGCCTCCTACAATGAGCAGTTCTTC. Translating gives CASSQGPTEASYNEQFF.

This clonotype was observed a handful of times. The rearrangement uses TRBV4-2 and TRBJ2-7; 16 bases agree with TRBD2. Looked up from germline, CDR1 is LGHNA and CDR2 is YNFKEQ. With 0 bases clipped from V and 6 bases from J, the junction kept 11 bases outside the gene matches. The CDR3 has 19 amino acids. For the CDR3, the DNA is TGTGCCAGCAGCCAAGAATCGGGACTAGCGGGAGGGCAATTTGTCGAGCAGTACTTC. Protein sequence: CASSQESGLAGGQFVEQYF.

This clonotype was detected a few times. V is TRBV10-3 and J is TRBJ2-7; 8 nucleotides align to TRBD2. The CDR3 contains 14 residues. CDR1 is ENHRY, CDR2 SYGVKD, per germline. V shed 9 bases, J shed 6 bases, and the junction held 13 bases outside the gene matches. The DNA of the CDR3 is TGTGCCATTTCCGGGACTAGTACGCCTAGCGAGCAGTACTTC. Translated, it gives CAISGTSTPSEQYF.

This clonotype was seen at least ten times. The V call is TRBV7-8, the J call TRBJ1-1, with TRBD1 as a possible D gene (5 bases). This CDR3 region has 14 residues. Trimming stripped 3 bases from V and 5 bases from J, with 13 bases between. Germline lookup yields CDR1 SGHVS and CDR2 FQNEAQ. The CDR3, as DNA: TGTGCCAGCAGCTTGTCCAGGGAAGGGACTGAAGCTTTCTTT. Protein product: CASSLSREGTEAFF.

V usage is TRBV7-2 and J usage is TRBJ2-2; no reliable D call. V gave up 1 base and J gave up 8 bases, with 8 bases separating them. The germline V gene encodes CDR1 SGHTA and CDR2 FQGNSA. The CDR3 covers 13 residues. This CDR3 is CASSLVPGGELFF. In nucleotides, the CDR3 is TGTGCCAGCAGCTTAGTACCGGGTGGGGAGCTGTTTTTT.

This clonotype was seen a few times. This chain joins TRBV7-3 and TRBJ2-1, with TRBD2 identical over 8 bases. Germline values: CDR1 SGHTA, CDR2 FQGTGA. The junction had 5 bases not matched to a gene; V was cut back by 4 bases and J by 0 bases. CDR3 length: 16 residues. CDR3 residues: CASSSVAGHSYNEQFF. For the CDR3, the DNA is TGTGCCAGCAGCTCCGTAGCGGGGCACTCCTACAATGAGCAGTTCTTC.

This clonotype was counted between two and nine times. The chain carries TRBV6-1 and TRBJ1-5; D is undetermined. Germline V lookup: CDR1 MNHNS, CDR2 SASEGT. The CDR3 runs to 14 residues. Trimming cost V 7 bases and J 0 bases, with 10 bases left between them. The CDR3 sequence: CASNLQYSNQPQHF. CDR3 coding DNA: TGTGCCAGCAACCTACAGTATAGCAATCAGCCCCAGCATTTT.

This clonotype showed up just a few times. This chain uses TRBV29-1 with TRBJ2-1; perhaps TRBD2 as D (5 bases). Trimming removed 5 bases at V and 5 bases at J, with 13 bases between. Germline V gene data show CDR1 as SQVTM and CDR2 as ANQGSEA. The CDR3 totals 13 residues. Here the CDR3 reads CSVPGRVDNEQFF. The DNA of the CDR3 is TGCAGCGTTCCCGGGCGGGTTGACAATGAGCAGTTCTTC.

Many counts were recorded for this clonotype. The chain has TRBV7-2 and TRBJ2-2, with TRBD1 matching over 7 bases. V lost 5 bases to trimming and J lost 5 bases; unmatched junction nucleotides: 2. This CDR3 has 13 amino acids. Germline CDR1 is SGHTA and CDR2 is FQGNSA. CDR3 DNA: TGTGCCAGCAGCCGACAGGGAACCGGGGAGCTGTTTTTT. This codes for CASSRQGTGELFF.

There are many counts of this clonotype. This chain links TRBV5-1 with TRBJ1-4, with 9 bases lining up with TRBD1. This CDR3 has 18 amino acids. J was trimmed by 6 bases and V by 4 bases; bases with no gene match: 16. The germline CDR1 and CDR2 sequences are SGHRS and YFSETQ. The CDR3 reads CASSPTGGVNERDEKLFF. The CDR3 nucleotides are TGCGCCAGCAGCCCGACAGGGGGAGTTAATGAAAGAGATGAAAAACTGTTTTTT.

The rearrangement joins TRBV12-3 or TRBV12-4 to TRBJ1-5, with D tentatively TRBD1 (5 bases). V lost 3 bases and J lost 0, with 9 bases in between. The CDR3 length is 15 residues. CDR3 sequence reads: CASSLDTTSNQPQHF. In DNA form, the CDR3 reads TGTGCCAGCAGTTTGGACACCACTAGCAATCAGCCCCAGCATTTT.

J is TRBJ1-2 and V is TRBV3-1, with D possibly TRBD1 on 5 matching bases. Between the trimmed V and J ends, which lost 3 bases and 8 bases, there was a span of 10 bases. The CDR3 totals 12 residues. The germline CDR1 and CDR2 sequences are LGHDT and YNNKEL (reference sequence). The CDR3 coding sequence is TGTGCCAGCAGCCAGGGGCGTCGAGGCTACACCTTC. Translating it yields CASSQGRRGYTF.

The V and J genes are TRBV12-3 or TRBV12-4 and TRBJ2-1; D may be TRBD1 or TRBD2 (5 bases each). The V end was cut by 5 bases, the J end by 8 bases, with 16 bases between. The CDR3 loop spans 14 amino acids. The CDR3 protein is CASSPGAPGHEQFF. The CDR3, as DNA: TGTGCCAGCAGTCCCGGGGCCCCCGGGCATGAGCAGTTCTTC.

This clonotype has more than one count but fewer than ten. V gene TRBV3-1 combines with J gene TRBJ2-7, with TRBD1 matching 7 bases. CDR1 LGHDT and CDR2 YNNKEL come from the germline V gene (reference sequence). V was clipped by 8 bases and J by 0 bases; unmatched bases: 7. There are 14 residues in the CDR3. The CDR3 here is CASGFGTVSYEQYF. The CDR3 DNA reads TGTGCCAGCGGATTTGGGACAGTCTCCTACGAGCAGTACTTC.

The sample holds a few counts of this clonotype. V gene TRBV6-1 combines with J gene TRBJ1-1; TRBD1 matches 9 bases. CDR3 length: 15 residues. Germline V gene data show CDR1 as MNHNS and CDR2 as SASEGT. The J segment lost 3 bases and the V segment lost 6 bases, leaving 8 bases of the junction unmatched. The CDR3 sequence: CASRGQGNSHTEAFF. The CDR3 DNA follows: TGTGCCAGCAGGGGACAGGGAAATAGCCACACTGAAGCTTTCTTT.